This is a list of T cell receptor beta chains from one sample in a study of PD-1 and CTLA-4 blockade in melanoma. Data came from immunoSEQ multiplex PCR; TCRdb stores just in-frame clones and leaves some out. The sample gives about 15,000 clones, 70% of which show up once; approximately 14% is in the top ten. This specimen was CD8+ T cells from peripheral blood, taken from a patient given anti-PD-1 treatment. All receptors derive from a human donor with melanoma. CDR3s include the opening cysteine and the closing phenylalanine or tryptophan. A D gene is named only where the DNA matches it firmly. A clone size is listed for some rows: how often the clone was seen (once, few, many), or a class if it is expanded.

J: TRBJ2-1
D: .
size: .
V: TRBV5-8
CDR3: CASSRPGGTKYNEQFF
DNA: TGTGCCAGCAGCCGACCCGGCGGGACAAAGTACAATGAGCAGTTCTTC

J: TRBJ2-7
D: .
size: few
V: TRBV9
CDR3: CASSVGRGTLSGQYF
DNA: TGTGCCAGCAGCGTAGGAAGGGGTACCCTCTCGGGGCAGTACTTC

J: TRBJ1-5
D: .
size: once
V: TRBV7-9
CDR3: CASSLAGAVNQPQHF
DNA: TGTGCCAGCAGCTTAGCGGGGGCAGTTAATCAGCCCCAGCATTTT

J: TRBJ1-2
D: TRBD1
size: .
V: TRBV29-1
CDR3: CTVTGGIVYGYTF
DNA: TGCACCGTGACAGGGGGGATTGTCTATGGCTACACCTTC

J: TRBJ1-3
D: .
size: .
V: TRBV30
CDR3: CAWRRGNTIYF
DNA: TGTGCCTGGAGAAGAGGAAACACCATATATTTT

J: TRBJ2-7
D: TRBD2
size: .
V: TRBV30
CDR3: CAWSQSAGGYEQYF
DNA: TGTGCCTGGAGCCAATCGGCGGGGGGCTACGAGCAGTACTTC

J: TRBJ2-5
D: TRBD2
size: .
V: TRBV10-1
CDR3: CASSGGQRETGETQYF
DNA: TGCGCCAGCAGTGGTGGCCAGCGGGAGACGGGAGAGACCCAGTACTTC

J: TRBJ2-1
D: TRBD2
size: few
V: TRBV15
CDR3: CATSSGGRYNEQFF
DNA: TGTGCCACCAGTTCGGGGGGACGCTACAATGAGCAGTTCTTC

J: TRBJ2-2
D: TRBD1
size: few
V: TRBV29-1
CDR3: CSAPDRVTGELFF
DNA: TGCAGCGCCCCGGACAGGGTCACCGGGGAGCTGTTTTTT

J: TRBJ1-1
D: .
size: .
V: TRBV6-5
CDR3: CASSYSPAYTEAFF
DNA: TGTGCCAGCAGTTACTCCCCCGCCTACACTGAAGCTTTCTTT

J: TRBJ1-5
D: .
size: .
V: TRBV2
CDR3: CASKGGNQPQHF
DNA: TGTGCCAGCAAGGGAGGCAATCAGCCCCAGCATTTT

J: TRBJ2-1
D: .
size: .
V: TRBV10-2
CDR3: CATSSAGYEQFF
DNA: TGCGCCACTTCTAGCGCCGGGTATGAGCAGTTCTTC

J: TRBJ2-5
D: TRBD1
size: medium-sized
V: TRBV28
CDR3: CASRGLETQYF
DNA: TGTGCCTCCAGGGGGTTGGAGACCCAGTACTTC

J: TRBJ2-1
D: TRBD2
size: .
V: TRBV19
CDR3: CASSLAGGYNEQFF
DNA: TGTGCCAGTAGTCTAGCGGGGGGCTACAATGAGCAGTTCTTC

J: TRBJ2-7
D: .
size: .
V: TRBV10-3
CDR3: CAISESGQETYEQYF
DNA: TGTGCCATCAGTGAGTCGGGGCAGGAGACCTACGAGCAGTACTTC

J: TRBJ2-7
D: .
size: once
V: TRBV29-1
CDR3: CSVEAGSLYEQYF
DNA: TGCAGCGTTGAAGCGGGATCTCTCTACGAGCAGTACTTC

J: TRBJ1-2
D: TRBD1
size: .
V: TRBV5-1
CDR3: CASRGQDYGYTF
DNA: TGCGCCAGCAGAGGACAGGACTATGGCTACACCTTC

J: TRBJ1-2
D: TRBD1
size: .
V: TRBV4-2
CDR3: CASSQDRGANYGYTF
DNA: TGTGCCAGCAGCCAAGACAGGGGGGCGAACTATGGCTACACCTTC

J: TRBJ2-1
D: .
size: .
V: TRBV27
CDR3: CASSLLGHLGLDEQFF
DNA: TGTGCCAGCAGTTTATTGGGCCACTTGGGATTGGATGAGCAGTTCTTC

J: TRBJ2-1
D: .
size: once
V: TRBV19
CDR3: CASSSRRGAANEQFF
DNA: TGTGCCAGTAGTTCCCGCAGGGGAGCTGCCAATGAGCAGTTCTTC

J: TRBJ2-6
D: TRBD2
size: .
V: TRBV2
CDR3: CASHGTNGANVLTF
DNA: TGTGCCAGCCATGGGACTAACGGGGCCAACGTCCTGACTTTC

J: TRBJ2-5
D: TRBD1
size: .
V: TRBV19
CDR3: CASSSDRGFSETQYF
DNA: TGTGCCAGTAGCTCCGACAGGGGGTTTAGCGAGACCCAGTACTTC

J: TRBJ1-4
D: .
size: .
V: TRBV27
CDR3: CASGFRPNEKLFF
DNA: TGTGCCAGTGGGTTTCGACCGAATGAAAAACTGTTTTTT

J: TRBJ1-2
D: .
size: .
V: TRBV9
CDR3: CASSVGIDSGYTF
DNA: TGTGCCAGCAGCGTAGGGATTGACTCCGGCTACACCTTC

J: TRBJ2-1
D: .
size: few
V: TRBV9
CDR3: CASSAEDSLYNEQFF
DNA: TGTGCCAGCAGCGCCGAGGACAGCCTCTACAATGAGCAGTTCTTC

J: TRBJ1-1
D: .
size: once
V: TRBV5-6
CDR3: CASSSVEKANTEAFF
DNA: TGTGCCAGCAGCTCGGTTGAGAAGGCCAACACTGAAGCTTTCTTT

J: TRBJ1-4
D: .
size: .
V: TRBV3-1/TRBV3-2
CDR3: CASSQDWSDSEKLFF
DNA: TGTGCCAGCAGCCAAGATTGGTCGGACAGCGAAAAACTGTTTTTT

J: TRBJ1-5
D: .
size: .
V: TRBV27
CDR3: CASSLTGPRQPQHF
DNA: TGTGCCAGCAGTTTGACGGGGCCTAGGCAGCCCCAGCATTTT

J: TRBJ1-2
D: .
size: .
V: TRBV6-5
CDR3: CATLGGYGYTF
DNA: TGTGCCACCCTAGGGGGGTATGGCTACACCTTC

J: TRBJ1-1
D: .
size: .
V: TRBV5-1
CDR3: CASSPLGVNTEAFF
DNA: TGCGCCAGCAGCCCTCTTGGGGTGAACACTGAAGCTTTCTTT

J: TRBJ1-1
D: TRBD1
size: .
V: TRBV7-6
CDR3: CASSLGRGQLNTEAFF
DNA: TGTGCCAGCAGCTTAGGGAGGGGACAGCTGAACACTGAAGCTTTCTTT

J: TRBJ1-1
D: .
size: medium-sized
V: TRBV25-1
CDR3: CASSPRRVHTEAFF
DNA: TGTGCCAGCAGTCCCCGGAGGGTCCACACTGAAGCTTTCTTT

J: TRBJ1-5
D: TRBD1
size: .
V: TRBV27
CDR3: CASSPGGTGSQPQHF
DNA: TGTGCCAGCAGTCCCGGTGGGACAGGGAGTCAGCCCCAGCATTTT

J: TRBJ1-1
D: .
size: .
V: TRBV6-5
CDR3: CASTVRVLNTEAFF
DNA: TGTGCCAGCACGGTCAGGGTATTGAACACTGAAGCTTTCTTT

J: TRBJ2-1
D: .
size: few
V: TRBV7-6
CDR3: CASSLEVNIATYNEQFF
DNA: TGTGCCAGCAGCTTAGAAGTCAACATCGCCACCTACAATGAGCAGTTCTTC

J: TRBJ2-1
D: .
size: .
V: TRBV5-1
CDR3: CASSLSTYNEQFF
DNA: TGCGCCAGCAGCTTGTCGACCTACAATGAGCAGTTCTTC

J: TRBJ2-1
D: TRBD2
size: .
V: TRBV6-5
CDR3: CASSLPASGRDEQFF
DNA: TGTGCCAGCAGTCTTCCGGCTAGCGGGAGGGATGAGCAGTTCTTC

J: TRBJ1-2
D: .
size: .
V: TRBV29-1
CDR3: CSAYTPEKYGYTF
DNA: TGCAGCGCCTACACCCCCGAAAAGTATGGCTACACCTTC

J: TRBJ2-7
D: TRBD1
size: .
V: TRBV6-6
CDR3: CASSRGQGRANPGYEQYF
DNA: TGTGCCAGCAGCCGAGGACAGGGCAGAGCTAACCCTGGTTACGAGCAGTACTTC

J: TRBJ2-2
D: .
size: .
V: TRBV4-1
CDR3: CASSQDDRENTGELFF
DNA: TGCGCCAGCAGCCAAGATGACAGAGAGAACACCGGGGAGCTGTTTTTT

J: TRBJ1-2
D: TRBD1
size: .
V: TRBV3-1/TRBV3-2
CDR3: CASSQGAGGQGYTF
DNA: TGTGCCAGCAGCCAAGGGGCAGGGGGACAAGGCTACACCTTC

J: TRBJ2-1
D: .
size: .
V: TRBV10-2
CDR3: CASSESKGDEQFF
DNA: TGCGCCAGCAGTGAGTCGAAAGGGGATGAGCAGTTCTTC

J: TRBJ1-4
D: .
size: .
V: TRBV30
CDR3: CAWSVQVYRNEKLFF
DNA: TGTGCCTGGAGTGTCCAGGTTTATAGAAATGAAAAACTGTTTTTT

J: TRBJ2-7
D: TRBD1
size: .
V: TRBV5-6
CDR3: CASSKRTGTYEQYF
DNA: TGTGCCAGCAGCAAACGGACAGGAACCTACGAGCAGTACTTC

J: TRBJ1-1
D: .
size: few
V: TRBV19
CDR3: CASSMEGNTEAFF
DNA: TGTGCCAGTAGTATGGAGGGGAACACTGAAGCTTTCTTT

J: TRBJ2-7
D: .
size: .
V: TRBV11-2
CDR3: CASSSTGNRHEQYF
DNA: TGTGCCAGCAGCTCCACAGGGAATAGGCACGAGCAGTACTTC

J: TRBJ2-6
D: TRBD1
size: .
V: TRBV3-1/TRBV3-2
CDR3: CATTKQGEYGANVLTF
DNA: TGTGCCACGACAAAACAGGGGGAGTATGGGGCCAACGTCCTGACTTTC

J: TRBJ2-2
D: .
size: once
V: TRBV5-6
CDR3: CASSLYIRGVNTGELFF
DNA: TGTGCCAGCAGCTTGTATATCAGGGGGGTGAACACCGGGGAGCTGTTTTTT

J: TRBJ1-2
D: .
size: .
V: TRBV7-9
CDR3: CASRTAGDGYTF
DNA: TGTGCCAGCAGGACAGCCGGGGATGGCTACACCTTC

J: TRBJ1-5
D: .
size: .
V: TRBV5-6
CDR3: CASSFGTSNQPQHF
DNA: TGTGCCAGCAGTTTCGGGACATCAAATCAGCCCCAGCATTTT

J: TRBJ1-5
D: .
size: once
V: TRBV2
CDR3: CASKRREDQPQHF
DNA: TGTGCCTCTAAGAGGCGGGAGGATCAGCCCCAGCATTTT

J: TRBJ1-2
D: TRBD1
size: .
V: TRBV24-1
CDR3: CGKGVGTGISNYGYTF
DNA: TGTGGCAAAGGGGTCGGGACAGGGATTTCTAACTATGGCTACACCTTC

J: TRBJ2-1
D: .
size: .
V: TRBV3-1/TRBV3-2
CDR3: CASSPYRGPNEQFF
DNA: TGTGCCAGCAGCCCCTACCGGGGGCCCAATGAGCAGTTCTTC